This T cell receptor beta chain was obtained from a study of molecular identifiers for immune sequencing clone quantification. Background on the study: Replicate runs used RNA from 20,000 or 100,000 naive CD8 cells, which was split five ways into aliquots, and four of those aliquots were then sequenced. Study-wide points: Spiked Jurkat TCR RNA equal to one cell could reportedly be picked out among 1 million or so naive cells.

This clonotype was seen only a few times. The antigen is unknown. TCRdb re-called the PCR reads with MiXCR, one entry per CDR3 protein. The table includes some 590,000 distinct CDR3 sequences, about 25% detected once. As CD8+CD4-CCR7+CD45RA+ cells, naive CD8 T cells were sorted. V shed 3 bases and J shed 0 bases, with 11 bases lying between them. The CDR3 contains 15 residues. Germline V gene sequence: CDR1 MNHEY, CDR2 SMNVEV (reference sequence). The specimen was naive CD8+ T cells from blood, with Jurkat cell RNA spiked in. Subset described: FACS-sorted CD8+CD4-CCR7+CD45RA+ naive T cells. The receptor was derived from a human donor in good health. Some libraries in this study had Jurkat cell RNA spiked in. The chain combines TRBV27 with TRBJ2-5; D tentatively reads TRBD1 or TRBD2 (5 bases each). The CDR3 protein is CASSFVGTYQETQYF. The CDR3, as DNA: TGTGCCAGCAGTTTTGTAGGGACCTACCAAGAGACCCAGTACTTC.